The next 32 T cell receptor beta chains were all read from a single sample in a study of identical twins. TCRdb recomputed calls from the 5' RACE reads with MiXCR, one row per CDR3 protein. Here the sample spans 250,000 to 350,000 distinct CDR3 sequences, roughly 9.8% being singletons. The same data also went into a second study, on yellow fever vaccine responses in identical twins.

What was sequenced was CD8+ T cells sorted from blood. The receptors were sampled from a woman younger than 30 in good health.

The chain employs TRBV29-1 and TRBJ2-7; 8 nucleotides line up with TRBD2. CDR1 SQVTM and CDR2 ANQGSEA come from the germline V gene. The CDR3 totals 14 residues. Trimming at V came to 4 bases and at J to 3 bases, leaving 8 bases not matched to a gene. CDR3 in amino acids: CSVGKTSDDYEQYF. The CDR3 region has the DNA TGCAGCGTTGGGAAGACTAGCGATGACTACGAGCAGTACTTC.

This clonotype was observed a few times. V is TRBV20-1 and J is TRBJ2-1; TRBD1 is a possible D gene (5 bases). The germline CDR1 and CDR2 sequences are DFQATT and SNEGSKA (reference sequence). Trimming shortened V by 3 bases and J by 5 bases, and 14 bases separated the two germline ends. This CDR3 region has 14 residues. The DNA of the CDR3 is TGCAGTGCTAGTAGGGGTGCCCTGAACAATGAGCAGTTCTTC. Encoded protein: CSASRGALNNEQFF.

This clonotype was observed at least ten times. This chain joins TRBV10-3 and TRBJ2-2, with a tentative D call TRBD2 (6 bases). There are 13 residues in the CDR3. Trimming removed 8 bases from V and 5 bases from J, with 12 bases in between. Per the germline V gene, CDR1 is ENHRY and CDR2 is SYGVKD. The CDR3 sequence: CAIGEVLTGELFF. DNA of the CDR3: TGTGCCATCGGGGAGGTTCTGACCGGGGAGCTGTTTTTT.

The chain is built from TRBV9 and TRBJ2-3, with unresolved D. V was cut by 3 bases and J by 3 bases, with 8 bases left in between. CDR1 SGDLS and CDR2 YYNGEE come from the germline V gene. The CDR3 runs to 13 residues. The CDR3, as DNA: TGTGCCAGCAGCGCCCAATCGACAGATACGCAGTATTTT. Translating gives CASSAQSTDTQYF.

This clonotype was seen repeatedly, ten times or more. This chain connects TRBV15 to TRBJ2-7; a weak D match, TRBD2 (5 bases). Germline CDR1 LNHNV, CDR2 YYDKDF (reference sequence). The CDR3 runs to 15 residues. V lost 0 bases to trimming and J lost 2 bases, with 11 bases between them. The CDR3 region is CATSREARGAYEQYF. The CDR3 nucleotides are TGTGCCACCAGCAGAGAGGCACGGGGAGCCTACGAGCAGTACTTC.

There are many counts of this clonotype. The V gene is TRBV24-1, the J gene TRBJ2-3; 7 bases map to TRBD2. The germline CDR1 and CDR2 sequences are KGHDR and SFDVKD. The CDR3 sequence is 17 residues long. The J segment lost 2 bases and the V segment lost 4 bases, leaving 11 bases of the junction unmatched. CDR3 in DNA: TGTGCCACCAGTGACCGCCCACTAGCGAGAAACACAGATACGCAGTATTTT. It translates to CATSDRPLARNTDTQYF.

This chain links TRBV6-2 or TRBV6-3 with TRBJ2-7; 11 bases align to TRBD1. The V segment lost 5 bases and the J segment 6 bases; nucleotides outside the gene matches: 9. The CDR3 is made up of 15 amino acids. In germline, CDR1 is MNHEY, CDR2 SVGEGT. The CDR3 DNA follows: TGTGCCAGCAGTGCCGCCCGGACAGGGGGCATCGAGCAGTACTTC. Protein: CASSAARTGGIEQYF.

The rearrangement joins TRBV20-1 to TRBJ2-5, with 10 bases matching TRBD2. Germline lookup yields CDR1 DFQATT and CDR2 SNEGSKA (reference sequence). V trimming: 6 bases; J trimming: 1 base; junction bases outside the gene matches: 5. The CDR3 has 14 residues. This CDR3 reads CSAQAGGAQETQYF. CDR3 bases: TGCAGTGCGCAAGCGGGAGGGGCCCAAGAGACCCAGTACTTC.

The sample holds many counts of this clonotype. This chain uses TRBV12-3 or TRBV12-4 with TRBJ1-1; D ambiguous. The CDR3 has 12 residues. Trimming stripped 3 bases from V and 9 bases from J, with 11 bases between. The CDR3 protein is CASSFSGFQAFF. CDR3 bases: TGTGCCAGCAGTTTTTCGGGATTTCAAGCTTTCTTT.

Concerning this clonotype itself: The junction differs from germline at one of its ends, possibly a read error. The chain links TRBV20-1 to TRBJ2-7; 8 positions match TRBD2. The CDR3 has 17 amino acids. Looked up from germline, CDR1 is DFQATT and CDR2 is SNEGSKA (reference sequence). The CDR3 coding sequence is TGCTGTGCTAGGGGAGGCCCCGCGACTAGCGTACCCTACGAGCAGTACTTC. This gives the protein CCARGGPATSVPYEQYF.

This clonotype has ten or more counts. This chain uses TRBV28 with TRBJ1-2; D not certain. V was clipped by 8 bases and J by 6 bases, with 19 bases between them. This CDR3 has 14 residues. Germline CDR1 reads MDHEN; CDR2 reads SYDVKM. The CDR3 loop is CASLERPSLNGYTF. Here the CDR3 DNA reads TGTGCCAGCCTGGAACGACCCTCTCTGAATGGCTACACCTTC.

The V call is TRBV15, the J call TRBJ1-6, with D maybe TRBD1 (5 bases). The CDR3 sequence is 15 residues long. V was cut by 1 base and J by 3 bases, with 7 bases left in between. Per germline, CDR1 LNHNV and CDR2 YYDKDF (reference sequence). The CDR3 bases are TGTGCCACCAGCAGAGGACAGAGCTATAATTCACCCCTCCACTTT. This codes for CATSRGQSYNSPLHF.

The chain couples TRBV7-8 to TRBJ2-7, with TRBD2 matching over 8 bases. CDR1 is SGHVS, CDR2 FQNEAQ, per germline. This CDR3 has 15 residues. The trim removed 0 bases at V and 6 bases at J, leaving 7 bases unmatched. CDR3 bases: TGTGCCAGCAGCTTAGCGGCACTAGCGGTACCCGAGCAGTACTTC. Translating it yields CASSLAALAVPEQYF.

The table lists this clonotype with a few counts. V and J are TRBV5-5 and TRBJ2-3; a possible D gene is TRBD1 (6 bases). Deletions cut 2 bases from V and 2 bases from J, with 21 bases between. Germline V gives CDR1 SGHKS, CDR2 YYEKEE (reference sequence). The CDR3 contains 18 residues. The CDR3 region has the DNA TGTGCCAGCAGCTTAATCTCTGGACAGCGAACCCTCACAGATACGCAGTATTTT. This codes for CASSLISGQRTLTDTQYF.

This clonotype was seen more than once but under ten times. The chain joins TRBV5-1 to TRBJ2-3; 9 bases map to TRBD1. V lost 4 bases, J lost 5 bases, and 8 bases stayed unmatched. The CDR3 covers 15 residues. Germline V gives CDR1 SGHRS, CDR2 YFSETQ. The chain's CDR3 is CASSPGQGPEDTQYF. CDR3 nucleotides: TGCGCCAGCAGCCCGGGACAGGGACCAGAAGATACGCAGTATTTT.

This clonotype came up a few times. The chain recombines TRBV9 with TRBJ2-1; TRBD2 might be the D (7 bases). CDR3 size: 17 residues. The germline V gene encodes CDR1 SGDLS and CDR2 YYNGEE. Trimming removed 0 bases at V and 6 bases at J, with 19 bases between. The CDR3 sequence is CASSVGEGGAGVNEQFF. In nucleotides, the CDR3 is TGTGCCAGCAGCGTAGGCGAGGGGGGGGCCGGGGTCAATGAGCAGTTCTTC.

A note on this clonotype: A read error may be the cause here, since a much bigger clone is one base away. The gene calls are TRBV7-9 and TRBJ2-1; D is unresolved. Trimming removed 5 bases at V and 8 bases at J, with 7 bases between. From germline, CDR1 is SEHNR and CDR2 FQNEAQ (reference sequence). The CDR3 spans 11 residues. CDR3 sequence reads: CASSPRHEQFF. The CDR3 DNA sequence: TGTGCCAGCAGCCCTAGGCATGAGCAGTTCTTC.

This clonotype was counted many times. The chain recombines TRBV4-1 with TRBJ1-5; 10 nucleotides agree with TRBD1. With 3 bases clipped from V and 1 base from J, the junction kept 3 bases outside the gene matches. CDR1 is MGHRA and CDR2 is YSYEKL in the germline V gene. The CDR3 is made up of 16 amino acids. The CDR3 sequence is CASSHRDRGSNQPQHF. CDR3 bases: TGCGCCAGCAGCCACCGGGACAGGGGCAGCAATCAGCCCCAGCATTTT.

The chain carries TRBV29-1 and TRBJ1-1; D is possibly TRBD1 (5 bases). This CDR3 comprises 13 residues. In germline, CDR1 is SQVTM, CDR2 ANQGSEA. V lost 5 bases and J lost 0, with 10 bases in between. The CDR3 is CSVSKGMNTEAFF. The CDR3 DNA follows: TGCAGCGTTAGTAAGGGGATGAACACTGAAGCTTTCTTT. The variable domain in full, with the rest retrieved from reference TRBV29-1 and TRBJ1-1, is SAVISQKPSRDICQRGTSLTIQCQVDSQVTMMFWYRQQPGQSLTLIATANQGSEATYESGFVIDKFPISRPNLTFSTLTVSNMSPEDSSIYLCSVSKGMNTEAFFGQGTRLTVV.

The table lists this clonotype with a few counts. In nucleotides, the CDR3 is TGCAGTGCTAGACGGCGACAGAACACTGAAGCTTTCTTT. Its translation: CSARRRQNTEAFF. This sequence joins TRBV20-1 and TRBJ1-1; D unclear. Trimming removed 2 bases at V and 1 base at J, with 8 bases between. In germline, CDR1 is DFQATT, CDR2 SNEGSKA (reference sequence). The CDR3 has 13 amino acids.

This chain links TRBV11-2 with TRBJ1-4; the D gene is possibly TRBD1 (6 bases). V lost 6 bases to trimming and J lost 0 bases, with 11 bases between them. There are 15 residues in the CDR3. Germline V gives CDR1 SGHAT, CDR2 FQNNGV. The CDR3 spells CASSTGTATNEKLFF. The CDR3 DNA is TGTGCCAGCAGTACAGGGACGGCAACTAATGAAAAACTGTTTTTT.

This clonotype has a count of ten or more. This chain joins TRBV28 and TRBJ2-7, with 8 nucleotides matching TRBD1. The V gene end was trimmed by 2 bases and the J gene end by 4 bases; junction bases not matched to a gene: 16. Germline CDR1 and CDR2: MDHEN and SYDVKM. The CDR3 covers 18 residues. The CDR3: CASSLLLQTGVQGYEQYF. The CDR3 DNA follows: TGTGCCAGCAGTTTACTTTTACAGACAGGGGTCCAGGGATACGAGCAGTACTTC.

This clonotype has more than one count but fewer than ten. This chain links TRBV10-1 with TRBJ2-1; 7 bases match TRBD2. V shed 0 bases and J 5 bases; nucleotides not matched to a gene: 7. This CDR3 spans 16 amino acids. Germline V gene sequence: CDR1 WNHNN, CDR2 SYGVQD (reference sequence). The CDR3 spells CASSESGTSVHNEQFF. CDR3 nucleotides: TGCGCCAGCAGTGAGTCGGGAACTAGCGTCCACAATGAGCAGTTCTTC.

This clonotype was detected ten times or more. The chain joins TRBV7-3 to TRBJ2-1; D remains ambiguous. With 2 bases removed from V and 6 bases from J, the gap between germline ends came to 14 bases. CDR3 length: 15 residues. CDR1 SGHTA and CDR2 FQGTGA come from the germline V gene. The CDR3 bases are TGTGCCAGCAGCTTAGGAACGTCTTACGGCAATGAGCAGTTCTTC. Residues: CASSLGTSYGNEQFF.

The table lists this clonotype with many counts. The V gene is TRBV12-3 or TRBV12-4, the J gene TRBJ2-1; D remains ambiguous. Deletions cut 2 bases from V and 1 base from J, with 6 bases between. CDR3 length: 14 residues. The CDR3 protein is CASSLFRSYNEQFF. DNA for the CDR3: TGTGCCAGCAGTTTATTTAGGTCCTACAATGAGCAGTTCTTC.

The chain uses TRBV29-1 and TRBJ2-3; 11 bases are shared with TRBD1. Germline trimming cut 5 bases from V and 2 bases from J; bases unmatched to any gene: 9. Per the germline V gene, CDR1 is SQVTM and CDR2 is ANQGSEA. CDR3 length: 16 residues. The CDR3 region is CSVPPWTGGSTDTQYF. The CDR3 nucleotides read TGCAGCGTTCCACCCTGGACAGGGGGCTCCACAGATACGCAGTATTTT.

The gene calls are TRBV9 and TRBJ2-1; D possibly uses TRBD1 or TRBD2 (6 bases each). Germline lookup yields CDR1 SGDLS and CDR2 YYNGEE. The CDR3 is made up of 18 amino acids. The V end was cut by 0 bases, the J end by 8 bases, with 24 bases between. The CDR3 region has the DNA TGTGCCAGCAGCGTAGGGCCGACGTCGGGGGCCCCTGGGGATGAGCAGTTCTTC. Protein: CASSVGPTSGAPGDEQFF.

There are a few counts of this clonotype. The genes are TRBV7-9 and TRBJ2-7; 7 bases are shared with TRBD2. This CDR3 contains 15 residues. J was trimmed by 4 bases and V by 3 bases; bases with no gene match: 9. Germline values: CDR1 SEHNR, CDR2 FQNEAQ (reference sequence). The CDR3 spells CASSLIAGGPYEQYF. As DNA, the CDR3 is TGTGCCAGCAGCTTGATAGCGGGCGGACCTTACGAGCAGTACTTC.

This clonotype was seen at least ten times. The rearrangement links TRBV6-2 or TRBV6-3 to TRBJ2-1; no firm D call. V shed 5 bases and J shed 10 bases, with 12 bases lying between them. From germline, CDR1 is MNHEY and CDR2 SVGEGT. This CDR3 has 12 amino acids. CDR3 residues: CASSLDSEEQFF. DNA of the CDR3: TGTGCCAGCAGTCTAGACTCGGAGGAGCAGTTCTTC.

This clonotype was observed a handful of times. This sequence joins TRBV12-3 or TRBV12-4 and TRBJ1-5, with D uncertain. This CDR3 is built from 16 residues. The V end was cut by 2 bases, the J end by 7 bases, with 18 bases between. The CDR3 DNA is TGTGCCAGCAGTTTACTTCCGGGTGGCGCGGAGCAGCCCCAGCATTTT. Its translation: CASSLLPGGAEQPQHF.

V is TRBV10-3 and J is TRBJ1-5; unclear D gene. In germline, CDR1 is ENHRY, CDR2 SYGVKD. V was shortened by 0 bases and J by 4 bases, with 10 bases between the two germline ends. CDR3 length equals 15 residues. The chain's CDR3 is CAISESEPTNQPQHF. The CDR3 bases are TGTGCCATCAGTGAGTCAGAACCAACTAATCAGCCCCAGCATTTT.

This clonotype showed up just a few times. The rearrangement uses TRBV12-3 or TRBV12-4 and TRBJ2-7; TRBD1 matches 11 bases. After removal of 5 bases from V and 3 bases from J, the junction contained 6 bases not matched to a gene. This CDR3 region has 15 residues. CDR3 nucleotide sequence: TGTGCCAGCAGTCCTGGACAGGGGGCTTTCTACGAGCAGTACTTC. Translation gives CASSPGQGAFYEQYF.